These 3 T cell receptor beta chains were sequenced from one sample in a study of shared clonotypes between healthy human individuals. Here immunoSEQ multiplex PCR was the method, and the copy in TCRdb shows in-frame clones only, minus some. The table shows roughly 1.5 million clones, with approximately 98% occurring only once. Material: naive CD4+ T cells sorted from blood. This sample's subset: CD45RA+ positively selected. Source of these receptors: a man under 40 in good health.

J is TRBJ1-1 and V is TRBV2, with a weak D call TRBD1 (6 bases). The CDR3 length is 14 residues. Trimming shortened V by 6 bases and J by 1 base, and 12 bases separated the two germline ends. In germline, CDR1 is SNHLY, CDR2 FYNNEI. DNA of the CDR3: TGTGCCAGCAGGGGGGGGCGAACGAACACTGAAGCTTTCTTT. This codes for CASRGGRTNTEAFF.

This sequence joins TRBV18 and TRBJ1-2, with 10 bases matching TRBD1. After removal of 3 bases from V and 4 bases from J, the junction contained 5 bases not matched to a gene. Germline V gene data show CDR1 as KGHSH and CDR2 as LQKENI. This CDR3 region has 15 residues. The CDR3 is CASSPPGTGVYGYTF. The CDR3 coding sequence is TGTGCCAGCTCACCTCCCGGGACAGGGGTCTATGGCTACACCTTC.

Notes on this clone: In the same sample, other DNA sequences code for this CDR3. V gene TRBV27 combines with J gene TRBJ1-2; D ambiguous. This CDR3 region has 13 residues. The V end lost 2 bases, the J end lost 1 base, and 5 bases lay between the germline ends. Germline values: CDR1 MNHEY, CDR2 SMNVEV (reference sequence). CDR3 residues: CASSLGSNYGYTF. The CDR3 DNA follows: TGTGCCAGCAGTTTAGGGAGTAACTATGGCTACACCTTC.